Listed below are T cell receptor beta chains from one sample, sequenced in a study of T cells after yellow fever vaccination. TCRdb reprocessed the 5' RACE reads with MiXCR, giving one entry per CDR3 protein. The data contain 100,000 to 150,000 distinct CDR3 sequences, approximately 8.4% of them singletons. The specimen comprised CD8+ T cells sorted from PBMCs, sampled on the day of the yellow fever booster vaccination. Receptor source: a man younger than 30 who received the YFV17D yellow fever vaccine. Both conserved end residues are part of each CDR3. The D gene is left open where the match is weak. Clone sizes are given selectively: once, few, many, or a class where the clone is expanded.

J gene	CDR3 length	D gene	V gene	clone size	CDR3 protein	CDR3 DNA
TRBJ2-3	15	NA	TRBV4-3	many	CASSQEGASTDTQYF	TGCGCCAGCAGCCAAGAAGGGGCTAGCACAGATACGCAGTATTTT
TRBJ2-7	15	TRBD1	TRBV10-1	few	CASSESDRLNYEQYF	TGCGCCAGCAGTGAATCGGACAGGTTAAACTACGAGCAGTACTTC
TRBJ1-2	16	NA	TRBV5-1	few	CASSLDRQLPRNGYTF	TGCGCCAGCAGCTTGGACAGGCAGCTACCAAGAAATGGCTACACCTTC
TRBJ1-1	11	NA	TRBV7-4	many	CASRGNTEAFF	TGTGCCAGCCGGGGCAACACTGAAGCTTTCTTT
TRBJ1-3	19	NA	TRBV7-2	few	CASRRYTVTHNYSGNTIYF	TGTGCCAGCAGGCGCTACACAGTGACCCACAATTACTCTGGAAACACCATATATTTT
TRBJ2-3	15	NA	TRBV20-1	many	CSASGEYYGTDTQYF	TGCAGTGCTAGCGGGGAGTATTACGGGACAGATACGCAGTATTTT
TRBJ1-1	16	NA	TRBV12-3/TRBV12-4	few	CASSLGYVGRNTEAFF	TGTGCCAGCAGTTTGGGGTACGTTGGCAGGAACACTGAAGCTTTCTTT
TRBJ1-1	18	TRBD1	TRBV19	NA	CASMEDRGRQGREGEAFF	TGTGCCAGTATGGAGGACAGGGGCCGGCAGGGGAGGGAGGGTGAAGCTTTCTTT
TRBJ2-4	16	TRBD2	TRBV20-1	NA	CSASRRASGPKNIQYF	TGCAGTGCTAGCCGTCGGGCTAGCGGGCCCAAAAACATTCAGTACTTC
TRBJ2-5	16	NA	TRBV11-2	NA	CASSLAPQWLGETQYF	TGTGCCAGCAGCTTAGCCCCCCAGTGGTTAGGGGAGACCCAGTACTTC
TRBJ1-5	14	NA	TRBV6-5	NA	CASSYSGGNQPQHF	TGTGCCAGCAGTTACTCAGGGGGGAATCAGCCCCAGCATTTT
TRBJ2-5	15	NA	TRBV14	few	CASSRKAWVTETQYF	TGTGCCAGCAGCCGTAAGGCATGGGTAACGGAGACCCAGTACTTC
TRBJ2-1	11	NA	TRBV29-1	few	CSVAPNNEQFF	TGCAGCGTTGCACCCAACAATGAGCAGTTCTTC
TRBJ2-2	13	NA	TRBV24-1	NA	CATQTGNTGELFF	TGTGCCACCCAGACAGGGAACACCGGGGAGCTGTTTTTT
TRBJ1-3	13	NA	TRBV7-6	NA	CASSPASGNTIYF	TGTGCCAGCAGCCCAGCCTCTGGAAACACCATATATTTT
TRBJ2-1	15	TRBD1	TRBV9	NA	CASSARDRTYNEQFF	TGTGCCAGCAGCGCCCGGGACAGGACCTACAATGAGCAGTTCTTC
TRBJ1-5	15	NA	TRBV4-1	few	CASSPAAVGNQPQHF	TGCGCCAGCAGCCCAGCCGCAGTTGGCAATCAGCCCCAGCATTTT
TRBJ1-1	13	NA	TRBV5-1	many	CASSFRKNTEAFF	TGCGCCAGCAGCTTCAGGAAGAACACTGAAGCTTTCTTT
TRBJ2-5	15	TRBD2	TRBV2	few	CASSEAGRNQETQYF	TGTGCCAGCAGTGAAGCCGGGAGGAACCAAGAGACCCAGTACTTC
TRBJ2-5	14	TRBD2	TRBV4-2	few	CASSSRGGPETQYF	TGTGCCAGCAGCTCCCGGGGGGGGCCAGAGACCCAGTACTTC
TRBJ1-2	12	NA	TRBV5-1	few	CASSHNRVGYTF	TGCGCCAGCAGCCACAACAGGGTTGGCTACACCTTC
TRBJ1-6	12	NA	TRBV6-2/TRBV6-3	NA	CASRVYNSPLHF	TGTGCCAGCCGGGTGTATAATTCACCCCTCCACTTT
TRBJ2-1	17	TRBD2	TRBV7-9	NA	CASSLWGSGGLGNEQFF	TGTGCCAGCAGCTTATGGGGAAGCGGGGGGCTCGGCAATGAGCAGTTCTTC
TRBJ2-3	16	TRBD2	TRBV7-9	few	CASRPGTGGVTDTQYF	TGTGCCAGCAGACCCGGGACCGGGGGGGTGACAGATACGCAGTATTTT
TRBJ2-1	12	NA	TRBV11-2	NA	CATTGPYNEQFF	TGTGCCACGACAGGCCCCTACAATGAGCAGTTCTTC
TRBJ1-6	17	TRBD1	TRBV10-3	few	CAISTPKEGQGISPLHF	TGTGCCATCAGCACCCCGAAGGAGGGACAGGGAATCTCACCCCTCCACTTT
TRBJ1-4	14	NA	TRBV5-1	NA	CASRPGHSNEKLFF	TGCGCCAGCAGGCCGGGACACTCTAATGAAAAACTGTTTTTT
TRBJ2-2	16	TRBD2	TRBV7-9	few	CASSPWGGVRTGELFF	TGTGCCAGCAGCCCGTGGGGGGGAGTTCGTACCGGGGAGCTGTTTTTT
TRBJ1-6	14	NA	TRBV7-9	NA	CASRQGSYNSPLHF	TGTGCCAGCAGACAAGGCTCCTATAATTCACCCCTCCACTTT
TRBJ1-1	16	NA	TRBV7-6	many	CASSVGAGAANTEAFF	TGTGCCAGCAGCGTAGGTGCAGGGGCAGCGAACACTGAAGCTTTCTTT
TRBJ2-4	15	TRBD1	TRBV12-3/TRBV12-4	NA	CASSLGGTGGNIQYF	TGTGCCAGCAGTTTAGGAGGGACAGGAGGAAACATTCAGTACTTC
TRBJ2-4	14	TRBD1	TRBV6-5	NA	CASTPGTGWNIQYF	TGTGCCAGCACCCCCGGGACAGGGTGGAACATTCAGTACTTC
TRBJ2-2	11	NA	TRBV2	few	CASKRSGELFF	TGTGCCAGCAAGCGTTCCGGGGAGCTGTTTTTT
TRBJ2-3	15	TRBD2	TRBV7-2	few	CASSRNSGSADTQYF	TGTGCCAGCAGCCGAAATAGCGGGAGCGCAGATACGCAGTATTTT
TRBJ1-5	15	NA	TRBV7-9	few	CASSDQSTGDQPQHF	TGTGCCAGCAGCGATCAGTCTACCGGCGATCAGCCCCAGCATTTT
TRBJ2-2	16	NA	TRBV4-1	NA	CASSQEVERLPGELFF	TGCGCCAGCAGCCAAGAGGTGGAAAGGTTGCCCGGGGAGCTGTTTTTT